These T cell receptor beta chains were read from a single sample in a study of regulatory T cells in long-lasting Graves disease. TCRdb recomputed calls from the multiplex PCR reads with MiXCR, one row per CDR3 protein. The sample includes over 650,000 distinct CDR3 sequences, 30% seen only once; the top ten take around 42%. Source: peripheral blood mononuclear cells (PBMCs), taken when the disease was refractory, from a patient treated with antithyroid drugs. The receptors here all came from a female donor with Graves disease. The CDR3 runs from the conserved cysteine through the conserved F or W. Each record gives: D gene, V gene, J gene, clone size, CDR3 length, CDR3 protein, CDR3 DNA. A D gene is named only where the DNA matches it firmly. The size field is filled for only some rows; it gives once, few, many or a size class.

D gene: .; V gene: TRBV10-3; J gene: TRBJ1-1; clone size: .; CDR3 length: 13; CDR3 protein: CAISEELNTEAFF; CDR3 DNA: TGTGCCATCAGTGAGGAGCTAAACACTGAAGCTTTCTTT
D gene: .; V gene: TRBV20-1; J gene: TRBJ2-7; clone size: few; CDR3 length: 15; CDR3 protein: CSARDQWTVINEQYF; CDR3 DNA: TGCAGTGCTAGAGATCAGTGGACAGTAATTAACGAGCAGTACTTC
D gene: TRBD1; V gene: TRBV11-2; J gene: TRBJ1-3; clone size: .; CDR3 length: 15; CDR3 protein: CASSLDPGTGNTIYF; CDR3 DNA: TGTGCCAGCAGCTTAGATCCCGGGACAGGGAACACCATATATTTT
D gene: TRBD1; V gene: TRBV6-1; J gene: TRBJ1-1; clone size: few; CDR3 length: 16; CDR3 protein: CASRPYGQGTNTEAFF; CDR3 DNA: TGTGCCAGCAGGCCCTACGGACAGGGGACGAACACTGAAGCTTTCTTT
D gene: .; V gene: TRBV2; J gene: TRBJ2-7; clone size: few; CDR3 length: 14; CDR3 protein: CASRSLASIGEQYF; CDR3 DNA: TGTGCCAGCAGGAGCCTCGCCAGCATTGGCGAGCAGTACTTC
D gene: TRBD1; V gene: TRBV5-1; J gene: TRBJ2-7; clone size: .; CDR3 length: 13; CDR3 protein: CASSRRQGPEQYF; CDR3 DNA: TGCGCCAGCAGCAGACGACAGGGGCCAGAGCAGTACTTC
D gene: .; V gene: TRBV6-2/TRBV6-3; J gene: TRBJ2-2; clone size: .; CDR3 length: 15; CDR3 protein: CASSGRAGPAGELFF; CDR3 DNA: TGTGCCAGCAGTGGTAGGGCGGGGCCCGCCGGGGAGCTGTTTTTT
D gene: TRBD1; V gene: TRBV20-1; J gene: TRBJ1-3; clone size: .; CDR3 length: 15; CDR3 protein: CSALHRQGGGNTIYF; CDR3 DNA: TGCAGTGCTCTCCACCGACAGGGGGGCGGAAACACCATATATTTT
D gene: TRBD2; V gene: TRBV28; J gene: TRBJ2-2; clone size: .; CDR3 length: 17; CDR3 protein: CASSPTGFPSGTGELFF; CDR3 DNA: TGTGCCAGCAGTCCTACAGGGTTCCCTAGCGGGACCGGGGAGCTGTTTTTT
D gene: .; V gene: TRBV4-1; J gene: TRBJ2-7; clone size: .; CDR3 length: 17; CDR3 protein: CASSQGDRTLLSYEQYF; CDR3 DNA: TGCGCCAGCAGCCAAGGAGATCGGACATTATTGTCCTACGAGCAGTACTTC